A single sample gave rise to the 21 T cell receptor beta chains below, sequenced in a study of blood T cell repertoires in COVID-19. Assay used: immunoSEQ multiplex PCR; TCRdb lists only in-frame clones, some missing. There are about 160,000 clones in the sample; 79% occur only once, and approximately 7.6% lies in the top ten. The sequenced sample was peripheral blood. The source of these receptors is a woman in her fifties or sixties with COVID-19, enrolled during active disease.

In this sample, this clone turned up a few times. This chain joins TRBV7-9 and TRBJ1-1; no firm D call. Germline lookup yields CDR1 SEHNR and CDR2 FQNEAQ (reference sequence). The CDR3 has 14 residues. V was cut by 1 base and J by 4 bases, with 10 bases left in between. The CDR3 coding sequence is TGTGCCAGCAGCTTAGTCGGGGTGGGCACTGAAGCTTTCTTT. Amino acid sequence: CASSLVGVGTEAFF.

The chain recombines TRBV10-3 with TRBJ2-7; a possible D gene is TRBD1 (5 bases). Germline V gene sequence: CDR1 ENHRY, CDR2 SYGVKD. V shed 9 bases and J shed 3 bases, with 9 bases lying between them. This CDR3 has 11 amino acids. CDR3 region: CAIQGSYEQYF. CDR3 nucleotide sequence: TGTGCCATTCAGGGTAGCTACGAGCAGTACTTC.

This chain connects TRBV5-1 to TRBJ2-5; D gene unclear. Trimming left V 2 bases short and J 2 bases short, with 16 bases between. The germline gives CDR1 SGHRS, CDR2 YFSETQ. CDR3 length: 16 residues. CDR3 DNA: TGCGCCAGCAGCTTTGGCGGCTTCAGAACACAAGAGACCCAGTACTTC. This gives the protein CASSFGGFRTQETQYF.

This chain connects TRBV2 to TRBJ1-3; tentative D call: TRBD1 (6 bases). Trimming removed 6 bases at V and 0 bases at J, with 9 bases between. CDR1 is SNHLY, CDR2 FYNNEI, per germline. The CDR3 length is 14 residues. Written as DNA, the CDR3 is TGTGCCAGCAGCAGGGACAACTCTGGAAACACCATATATTTT. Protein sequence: CASSRDNSGNTIYF.

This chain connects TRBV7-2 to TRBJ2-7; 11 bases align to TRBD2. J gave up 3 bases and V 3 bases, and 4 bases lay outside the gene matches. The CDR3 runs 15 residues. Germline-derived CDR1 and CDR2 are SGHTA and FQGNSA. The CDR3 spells CASSLTGLADYEQYF. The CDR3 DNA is TGTGCCAGCAGCTTGACGGGACTAGCGGACTACGAGCAGTACTTC.

The CDR3: CASGGMNTEAFF. The DNA of the CDR3 is TGTGCCAGCGGAGGGATGAACACTGAAGCTTTCTTT. The rearrangement uses TRBV9 and TRBJ1-1; D gene unclear. The CDR3 runs to 12 residues. V lost 7 bases and J 0 bases, leaving 7 bases between the germline ends. Per germline, CDR1 SGDLS and CDR2 YYNGEE.

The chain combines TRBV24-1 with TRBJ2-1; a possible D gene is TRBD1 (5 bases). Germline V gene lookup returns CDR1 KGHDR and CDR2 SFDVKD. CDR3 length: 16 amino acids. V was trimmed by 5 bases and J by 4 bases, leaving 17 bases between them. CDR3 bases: TGTGCCACCAGTGGCTTACGGCAGGGCGATTACAATGAGCAGTTCTTC. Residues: CATSGLRQGDYNEQFF.

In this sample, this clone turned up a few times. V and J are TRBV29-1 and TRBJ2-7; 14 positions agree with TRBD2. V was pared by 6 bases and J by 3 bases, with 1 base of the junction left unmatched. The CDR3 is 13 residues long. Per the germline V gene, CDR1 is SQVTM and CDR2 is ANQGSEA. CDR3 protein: CSVGTSGGYEQYF. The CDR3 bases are TGCAGCGTCGGGACTAGCGGGGGCTACGAGCAGTACTTC.

The CDR3 DNA is TGTGCCAGCAGGAGGAGACTAAGACTTGAGCAGTTCTTC. Its translation is CASRRRLRLEQFF. The genes are TRBV6-5 and TRBJ2-1; TRBD2 might be the D (5 bases). V was cut by 6 bases and J by 9 bases, with 15 bases left in between. This CDR3 has 13 residues. CDR1 and CDR2 (germline): MNHEY, SVGAGI.

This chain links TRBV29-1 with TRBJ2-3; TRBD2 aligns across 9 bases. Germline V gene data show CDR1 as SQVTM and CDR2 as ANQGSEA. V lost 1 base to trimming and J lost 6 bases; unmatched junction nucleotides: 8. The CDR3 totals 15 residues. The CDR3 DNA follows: TGCAGCGTTGAAGGGGGTAGCGGGAGTTTGGATACGCAGTATTTT. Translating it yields CSVEGGSGSLDTQYF.

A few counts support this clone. Written as DNA, the CDR3 is TGTGCCAGCAGGAGGGGGTACCGCCAAGAGACCCAGTACTTC. This translates into CASRRGYRQETQYF. The gene calls are TRBV7-2 and TRBJ2-5; TRBD1 might be the D (6 bases). The CDR3 has 14 amino acids. In germline, CDR1 is SGHTA, CDR2 FQGNSA. With 6 bases removed from V and 1 base from J, the gap between germline ends came to 12 bases.

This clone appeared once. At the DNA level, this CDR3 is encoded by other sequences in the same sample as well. Written as DNA, the CDR3 is TGTGCCAGTAGTATTGGGACAGCTAATGAAAAACTGTTTTTT. Translation: CASSIGTANEKLFF. The chain links TRBV19 to TRBJ1-4; TRBD1 matches 7 bases. Losses at the gene ends were 3 bases for V and 3 bases for J; bases not matched to a gene: 1. The CDR3 has 14 amino acids. CDR1 and CDR2 (germline): LNHDA, SQIVND (reference sequence). The variable domain in full, completed from reference TRBV19 and TRBJ1-4, reads DGGITQSPKYLFRKEGQNVTLSCEQNLNHDAMYWYRQDPGQGLRLIYYSQIVNDFQKGDIAEGYSVSREKKESFPLTVTSAQKNPTAFYLCASSIGTANEKLFFGSGTQLSVL.

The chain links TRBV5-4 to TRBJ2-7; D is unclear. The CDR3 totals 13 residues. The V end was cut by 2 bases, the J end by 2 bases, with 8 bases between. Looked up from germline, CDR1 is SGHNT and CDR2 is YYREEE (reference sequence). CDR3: CASSFGETYEQYF. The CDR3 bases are TGTGCCAGCAGCTTTGGAGAGACCTACGAGCAGTACTTC. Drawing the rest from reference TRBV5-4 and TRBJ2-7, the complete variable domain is ETGVTQSPTHLIKTRGQQVTLRCSSQSGHNTVSWYQQALGQGPQFIFQYYREEENGRGNFPPRFSGLQFPNYSSELNVNALELDDSALYLCASSFGETYEQYFGPGTRLTVT.

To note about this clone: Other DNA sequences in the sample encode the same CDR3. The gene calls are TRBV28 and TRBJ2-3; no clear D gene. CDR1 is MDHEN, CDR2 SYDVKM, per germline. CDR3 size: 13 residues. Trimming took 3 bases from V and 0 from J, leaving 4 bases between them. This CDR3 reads CASSFGSTDTQYF. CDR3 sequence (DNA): TGTGCCAGCAGTTTCGGTAGCACAGATACGCAGTATTTT.

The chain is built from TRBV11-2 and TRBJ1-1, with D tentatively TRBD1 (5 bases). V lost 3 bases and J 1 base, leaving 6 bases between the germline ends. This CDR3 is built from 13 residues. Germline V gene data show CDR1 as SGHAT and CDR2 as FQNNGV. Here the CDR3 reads CASSFQGNTEAFF. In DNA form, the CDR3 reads TGTGCCAGCAGCTTTCAGGGGAACACTGAAGCTTTCTTT. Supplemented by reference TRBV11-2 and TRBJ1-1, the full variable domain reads EAGVAQSPRYKIIEKRQSVAFWCNPISGHATLYWYQQILGQGPKLLIQFQNNGVVDDSQLPKDRFSAERLKGVDSTLKIQPAKLEDSAVYLCASSFQGNTEAFFGQGTRLTVV.

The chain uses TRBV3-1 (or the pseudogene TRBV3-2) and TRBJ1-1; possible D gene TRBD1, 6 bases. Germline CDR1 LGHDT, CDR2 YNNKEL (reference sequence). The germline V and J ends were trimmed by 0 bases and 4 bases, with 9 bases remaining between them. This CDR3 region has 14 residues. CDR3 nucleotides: TGTGCCAGCAGCCAAGACGGCAGGGGCACTGAAGCTTTCTTT. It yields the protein CASSQDGRGTEAFF.

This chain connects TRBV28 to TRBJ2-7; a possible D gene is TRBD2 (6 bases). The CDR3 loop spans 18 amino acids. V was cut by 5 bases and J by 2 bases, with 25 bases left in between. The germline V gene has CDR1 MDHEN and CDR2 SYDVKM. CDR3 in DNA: TGTGCCAGCAGTCTGGAGGGAGTCCTCGTTGGGCGGACCTACGAGCAGTACTTC. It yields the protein CASSLEGVLVGRTYEQYF. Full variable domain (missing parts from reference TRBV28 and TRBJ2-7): DVKVTQSSRYLVKRTGEKVFLECVQDMDHENMFWYRQDPGLGLRLIYFSYDVKMKEKGDIPEGYSVSREKKERFSLILESASTNQTSMYLCASSLEGVLVGRTYEQYFGPGTRLTVT.

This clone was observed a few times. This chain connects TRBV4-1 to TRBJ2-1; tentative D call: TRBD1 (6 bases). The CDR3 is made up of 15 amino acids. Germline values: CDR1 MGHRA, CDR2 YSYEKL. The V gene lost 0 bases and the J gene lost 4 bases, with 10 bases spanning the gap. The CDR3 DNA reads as TGCGCCAGCAGCCAAGATCCCAGGGGATACAATGAGCAGTTCTTC. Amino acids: CASSQDPRGYNEQFF.

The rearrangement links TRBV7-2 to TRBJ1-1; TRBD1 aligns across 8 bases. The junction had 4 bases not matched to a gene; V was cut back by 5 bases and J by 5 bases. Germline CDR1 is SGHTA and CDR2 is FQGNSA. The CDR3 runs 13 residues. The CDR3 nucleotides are TGTGCCAGCAGCACCACAGGGGGTACTGAAGCTTTCTTT. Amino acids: CASSTTGGTEAFF.

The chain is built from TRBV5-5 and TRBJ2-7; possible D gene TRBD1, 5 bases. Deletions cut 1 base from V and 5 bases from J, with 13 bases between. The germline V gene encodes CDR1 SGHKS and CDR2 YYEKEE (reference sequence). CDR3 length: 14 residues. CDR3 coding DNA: TGTGCCAGCAGCTTGCAAGCAGGGTCTGACGAGCAGTACGTC. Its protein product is CASSLQAGSDEQYV.

The CDR3 here is CASSEALLGSLLGKLFF. In nucleotides, the CDR3 is TGTGCCAGCAGTGAAGCGCTTCTGGGGAGTCTGTTGGGAAAACTGTTTTTT. This chain connects TRBV2 to TRBJ1-4; D remains unclear. The CDR3 extends over 17 amino acids. The V end was cut by 0 bases, the J end by 10 bases, with 21 bases between. Germline V gene data show CDR1 as SNHLY and CDR2 as FYNNEI.